The clone carrying this T cell receptor beta chain was seen a handful of times. Its cognate antigen is unknown. TCRdb ran MiXCR on the 5' RACE reads and lists one entry per CDR3 protein. The sample lists around 340,000 distinct CDR3 sequences, over 10% occurring once. The data stem from a study of T-cell memory formation after mild COVID-19. Study-wide context: For the most part, TCR clusters were specific to one donor.

Study-level results: Clones contracting across day 15 to 85 had a balanced CD4/CD8 profile; later expanding clones leaned CD4+. Clones which contracted sat mainly in CM and EM if CD4+, and in EMRA if CD8+. Cross-reactive memory apparently joined, as some responding clones appeared in pre-infection memory.

V lost 6 bases and J 6 bases, leaving 12 bases between the germline ends. The germline gives CDR1 MNHEY, CDR2 SVGAGI. CDR3 length equals 13 residues. The V gene is TRBV6-5, the J gene TRBJ1-5; D is uncertain. Sequences were obtained from PBMCs or a T cell subset sorted from them (not recorded which). The receptor was isolated from a young man who had mild COVID-19 (a few samples of this study predate the infection). Cell type and time point are not known. The DNA for the CDR3 is TGTGCCAGCAGCAAATCACTGGCTCAGCCCCAGCATTTT. Its translation: CASSKSLAQPQHF.